This TCR beta chain comes out of a study of regulatory T cells in long-lasting Graves disease. Time point reported: newly diagnosed GD, antithyroid drugs for less than 3 months. Extracted PBMC RNA gave rise to the TCR library. This CDR3 spans 15 amino acids. The germline V gene encodes CDR1 DFQATT and CDR2 SNEGSKA (reference sequence). With 6 bases removed from V and 1 base from J, the gap between germline ends came to 16 bases. Combining iRepertoire HTBI primers with Arm-PCR of CDR3 regions, the authors built TCR beta libraries. TCRdb processed the multiplex PCR reads anew with MiXCR; each CDR3 protein has one entry. The table lists about 350,000 distinct CDR3 sequences, 15% to 20% of them singletons. At least ten counts were recorded for this clonotype. This same sample was also part of a study on T cells in Graves' hyperthyroidism and ophthalmopathy.

The chain combines TRBV20-1 with TRBJ2-1, with D perhaps matching TRBD2 (6 bases). The sequences come from peripheral blood mononuclear cells (PBMCs), collected at new diagnosis, from a patient treated with antithyroid drugs. The receptor was derived from a woman younger than 35 with Graves disease. CDR3 residues: CSATGRPTSYNEQFF. The CDR3 DNA follows: TGCAGTGCCACCGGGAGACCGACGTCCTACAATGAGCAGTTCTTC.